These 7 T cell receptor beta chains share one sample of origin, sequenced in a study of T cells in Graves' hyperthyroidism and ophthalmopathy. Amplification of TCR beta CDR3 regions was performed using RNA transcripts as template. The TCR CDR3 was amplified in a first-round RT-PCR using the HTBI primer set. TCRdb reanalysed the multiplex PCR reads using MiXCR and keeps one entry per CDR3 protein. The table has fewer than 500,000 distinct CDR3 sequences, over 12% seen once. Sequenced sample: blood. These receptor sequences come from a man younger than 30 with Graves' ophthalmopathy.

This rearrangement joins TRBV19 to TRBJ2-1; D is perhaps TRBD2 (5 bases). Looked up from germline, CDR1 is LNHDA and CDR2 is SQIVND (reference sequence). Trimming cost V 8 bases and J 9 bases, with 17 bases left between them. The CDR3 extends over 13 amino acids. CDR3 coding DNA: TGTGCCAGTGGGGTGGAGGAACGACGTGAGCAGTTCTTC. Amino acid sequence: CASGVEERREQFF.

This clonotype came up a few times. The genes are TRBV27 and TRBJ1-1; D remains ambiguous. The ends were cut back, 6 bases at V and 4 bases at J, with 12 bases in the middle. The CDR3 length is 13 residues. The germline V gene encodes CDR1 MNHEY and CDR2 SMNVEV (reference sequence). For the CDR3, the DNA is TGTGCCAGCAGCCTGGTTTTAGGCACTGAAGCTTTCTTT. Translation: CASSLVLGTEAFF.

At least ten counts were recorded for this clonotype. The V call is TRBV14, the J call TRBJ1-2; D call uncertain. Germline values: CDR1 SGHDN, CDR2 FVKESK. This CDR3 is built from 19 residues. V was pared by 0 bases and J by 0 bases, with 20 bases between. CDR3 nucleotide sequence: TGTGCCAGCAGCCAAGATCAGACCCGGATCCGGGAAACTAACTATGGCTACACCTTC. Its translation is CASSQDQTRIRETNYGYTF.

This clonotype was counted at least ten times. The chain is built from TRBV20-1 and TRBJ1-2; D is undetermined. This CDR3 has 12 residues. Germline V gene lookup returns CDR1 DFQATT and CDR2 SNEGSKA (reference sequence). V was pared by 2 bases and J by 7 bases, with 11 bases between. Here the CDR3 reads CSARNLGLGYTF. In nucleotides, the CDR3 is TGCAGTGCTAGAAACCTCGGGCTTGGCTACACCTTC.

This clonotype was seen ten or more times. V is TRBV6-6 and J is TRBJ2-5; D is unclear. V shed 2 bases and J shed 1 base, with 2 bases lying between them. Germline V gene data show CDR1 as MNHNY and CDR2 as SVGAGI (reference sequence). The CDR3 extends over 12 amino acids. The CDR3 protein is CASSYGQETQYF. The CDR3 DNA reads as TGTGCCAGCAGTTACGGCCAAGAGACCCAGTACTTC.

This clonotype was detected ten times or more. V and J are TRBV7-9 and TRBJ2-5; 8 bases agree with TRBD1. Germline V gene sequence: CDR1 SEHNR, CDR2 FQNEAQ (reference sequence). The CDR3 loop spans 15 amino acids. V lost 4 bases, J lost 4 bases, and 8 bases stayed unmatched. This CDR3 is CASSWPRGQGETQYF. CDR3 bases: TGTGCCAGCAGCTGGCCCAGGGGGCAGGGAGAGACCCAGTACTTC.

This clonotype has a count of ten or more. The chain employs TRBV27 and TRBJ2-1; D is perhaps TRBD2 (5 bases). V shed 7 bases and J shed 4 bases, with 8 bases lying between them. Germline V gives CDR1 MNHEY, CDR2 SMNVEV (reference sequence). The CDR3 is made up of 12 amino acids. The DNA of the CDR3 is TGTGCCAGCATATCGGGGTACAATGAGCAGTTCTTC. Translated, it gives CASISGYNEQFF.